Shown below are 32 T cell receptor beta chains from a single sample sequenced in a study of shared clonotypes between healthy human individuals. Assay: immunoSEQ multiplex PCR; the TCRdb copy retains only in-frame clones and omits some. The sample includes 400,000 to 500,000 clones, 70% to 80% seen only once; the top ten take approximately 12%. The specimen was PBMCs. These receptors originate from a woman in her forties in good health. Some clones in this sample may be carry-over from other donors' samples.

The V call is TRBV7-2, the J call TRBJ2-4, with a tentative D call TRBD1 (6 bases). Germline CDR1 SGHTA, CDR2 FQGNSA. The CDR3 totals 16 residues. V was cut by 5 bases and J by 0 bases, with 14 bases left in between. CDR3 in DNA: TGTGCCAGCAGCCCTGGACAGATTCTAGCCAAAAACATTCAGTACTTC. Translated: CASSPGQILAKNIQYF.

The genes are TRBV6-1 and TRBJ2-3; no clear D gene. V was pared by 2 bases and J by 3 bases, with 3 bases between. CDR1 and CDR2 (germline): MNHNS, SASEGT. The CDR3 length is 12 residues. The CDR3 DNA reads TGTGCCAGCAGTGAATTGACAGATACGCAGTATTTT. This translates into CASSELTDTQYF.

This clone was counted once. This specimen includes other DNA sequences encoding the same CDR3. The rearrangement joins TRBV7-9 to TRBJ1-1, with D unclear. The germline V gene encodes CDR1 SEHNR and CDR2 FQNEAQ (reference sequence). The V end was cut by 3 bases, the J end by 0 bases, with 8 bases between. This CDR3 is built from 14 residues. The CDR3 protein is CASSFGNMNTEAFF. DNA for the CDR3: TGTGCCAGCAGCTTTGGGAATATGAACACTGAAGCTTTCTTT. The full variable domain, completed using reference TRBV7-9 and TRBJ1-1, is DTGVSQNPRHKITKRGQNVTFRCDPISEHNRLYWYRQTLGQGPEFLTYFQNEAQLEKSRLLSDRFSAERPKGSFSTLEIQRTEQGDSAMYLCASSFGNMNTEAFFGQGTRLTVV.

This chain uses TRBV19 with TRBJ1-5; unclear D gene. The germline V gene encodes CDR1 LNHDA and CDR2 SQIVND (reference sequence). V gave up 5 bases and J gave up 7 bases, with 12 bases separating them. The CDR3 is 13 amino acids. CDR3 nucleotides: TGTGCCAGTAGTTTAGGGTCGGAACAGCCCCAGCATTTT. Protein product: CASSLGSEQPQHF.

This chain links TRBV7-3 with TRBJ2-3, with D perhaps TRBD2 (6 bases). V lost 3 bases to trimming and J lost 1 base, with 14 bases between them. CDR3 size: 16 residues. Germline V lookup: CDR1 SGHTA, CDR2 FQGTGA. CDR3 DNA sequence: TGTGCCAGCAGCTTCAGACCGGGACTTGGCACAGATACGCAGTATTTT. This translates into CASSFRPGLGTDTQYF. The full variable domain, in which reference TRBV7-3 and TRBJ2-3 provide the parts outside the CDR3, is GAGVSQTPSNKVTEKGKYVELRCDPISGHTALYWYRQSLGQGPEFLIYFQGTGAADDSGLPNDRFFAVRPEGSVSTLKIQRTERGDSAVYLCASSFRPGLGTDTQYFGPGTRLTVL.

The chain has TRBV18 and TRBJ1-1, with TRBD1 matching 9 bases. The germline V gene encodes CDR1 KGHSH and CDR2 LQKENI. The CDR3 has 16 amino acids. Trimming cost V 5 bases and J 0 bases; bases outside gene matches: 7. The CDR3 sequence is CASSKNTGGLNTEAFF. The CDR3 bases are TGTGCCAGCTCAAAGAATACAGGGGGCCTGAACACTGAAGCTTTCTTT.

Only one count was recorded for this clone. A far larger clone differs by one base, so this is likely a read error. Other nucleotide sequences from this sample produce the same CDR3. The V and J genes are TRBV6-8 and TRBJ1-2, with D possibly matching TRBD1 (6 bases). The germline gives CDR1 MNHGY, CDR2 SAAAGT. V was clipped by 5 bases and J by 1 base, with 8 bases between them. CDR3 length: 13 amino acids. CDR3 in amino acids: CASSEQGNYGYTF. CDR3 DNA sequence: TGTGCCAGCAGTGAACAGGGTAACTATGGCTACACCTTC.

This chain uses TRBV6-4 with TRBJ2-3; D unresolved. This CDR3 has 15 residues. The V end was cut by 2 bases, the J end by 0 bases, with 9 bases between. The germline CDR1 and CDR2 sequences are MRHNA and SNTAGT. The CDR3 loop reads CASSDGGYSTDTQYF. The CDR3 nucleotides are TGTGCCAGCAGTGACGGCGGCTATAGCACAGATACGCAGTATTTT.

The genes are TRBV9 and TRBJ2-6; the match to TRBD1 covers 7 bases. The CDR3 runs 16 residues. Per the germline V gene, CDR1 is SGDLS and CDR2 is YYNGEE. V gave up 2 bases and J gave up 1 base; unmatched junction bases: 3. CDR3 sequence: CASSVGTASGANVLTF. DNA for the CDR3: TGTGCCAGCAGCGTGGGGACAGCTTCTGGGGCCAACGTCCTGACTTTC.

This chain joins TRBV5-1 and TRBJ2-1; TRBD2 aligns across 8 bases. Germline V CDR1 and CDR2: SGHRS, YFSETQ. The CDR3 runs to 17 residues. The junction had 11 bases not matched to a gene; V was cut back by 4 bases and J by 2 bases. The CDR3 nucleotides are TGCGCCAGCAGCCGTCTCTACGAGCGGGAGACCTACAATGAGCAGTTCTTC. It translates to CASSRLYERETYNEQFF.

The V gene is TRBV5-1, the J gene TRBJ2-1; the match to TRBD2 covers 14 bases. Germline CDR1 reads SGHRS; CDR2 reads YFSETQ. V gave up 4 bases and J gave up 10 bases; unmatched junction bases: 7. There are 15 residues in the CDR3. The CDR3 sequence: CASSPGLAGGREQFF. CDR3 nucleotides: TGCGCCAGCAGCCCAGGACTAGCGGGAGGTCGAGAGCAGTTCTTC.

The sample holds a few counts of this clone. The V and J genes are TRBV19 and TRBJ1-5; D is possibly TRBD1 (5 bases). This CDR3 region has 13 residues. Germline CDR1 is LNHDA and CDR2 is SQIVND (reference sequence). Trimming cost V 5 bases and J 7 bases, with 12 bases left between them. The DNA of the CDR3 is TGTGCCAGTAGTGTTCAGGGAGCACAGCCCCAGCATTTT. This encodes CASSVQGAQPQHF. Drawing the rest from reference TRBV19 and TRBJ1-5, the complete variable domain is DGGITQSPKYLFRKEGQNVTLSCEQNLNHDAMYWYRQDPGQGLRLIYYSQIVNDFQKGDIAEGYSVSREKKESFPLTVTSAQKNPTAFYLCASSVQGAQPQHFGDGTRLSIL.

V is TRBV30 and J is TRBJ1-6, with D tentatively TRBD1 (5 bases). Trimming removed 3 bases from V and 0 bases from J, with 12 bases in between. The CDR3 length is 16 residues. The germline gives CDR1 GTSNPN, CDR2 SVGIG (reference sequence). The CDR3: CAWRGRGSSYNSPLHF. DNA of the CDR3: TGTGCCTGGAGGGGGCGTGGGAGCTCCTATAATTCACCCCTCCACTTT. The full variable domain, in which reference TRBV30 and TRBJ1-6 provide the parts outside the CDR3, is SQTIHQWPATLVQPVGSPLSLECTVEGTSNPNLYWYRQAAGRGLQLLFYSVGIGQISSEVPQNLSASRPQDRQFILSSKKLLLSDSGFYLCAWRGRGSSYNSPLHFGNGTRLTVT.

Turning to this clone: Other DNA sequences in the same sample also yield this CDR3. The chain is built from TRBV18 and TRBJ2-7; the match to TRBD2 covers 7 bases. J was trimmed by 5 bases and V by 2 bases; bases with no gene match: 3. Germline loops: CDR1 KGHSH, CDR2 LQKENI. The CDR3 is 13 amino acids. The CDR3 region is CASSPGGGDEQYF. CDR3 bases: TGTGCCAGCTCACCAGGTGGGGGGGACGAGCAGTACTTC.

This clone was detected only a few times. V is TRBV29-1 and J is TRBJ2-5; 7 bases match TRBD2. This CDR3 contains 15 residues. CDR1 and CDR2 (germline): SQVTM, ANQGSEA. V lost 5 bases, J lost 3 bases, and 12 bases stayed unmatched. CDR3 loop: CSVWAGGRAKETQYF. The DNA of the CDR3 is TGCAGCGTTTGGGCCGGTGGGAGGGCCAAAGAGACCCAGTACTTC.

This rearrangement joins TRBV11-2 to TRBJ2-1; the match to TRBD1 covers 7 bases. The V gene end was trimmed by 3 bases and the J gene end by 0 bases; junction bases not matched to a gene: 2. Looked up from germline, CDR1 is SGHAT and CDR2 is FQNNGV. The CDR3 length is 15 residues. CDR3 sequence reads: CASSFRGSSYNEQFF. CDR3 coding DNA: TGTGCCAGCAGCTTCAGGGGGAGCTCCTACAATGAGCAGTTCTTC.

This clone was recorded at least ten times. The J gene is TRBJ2-2, the V gene TRBV6-4; 8 nucleotides align to TRBD2. Trimming at V came to 4 bases and at J to 6 bases, leaving 10 bases not matched to a gene. This CDR3 has 16 amino acids. Germline loops: CDR1 MRHNA, CDR2 SNTAGT. CDR3 bases: TGTGCCAGCAGTGCTGGCGGGACTAGTGTCGCCGGGGAGCTGTTTTTT. Translation gives CASSAGGTSVAGELFF.

J is TRBJ2-5 and V is TRBV7-9; 11 bases align to TRBD1. V shed 3 bases and J 2 bases; nucleotides not matched to a gene: 5. The CDR3 spans 16 residues. Germline V lookup: CDR1 SEHNR, CDR2 FQNEAQ (reference sequence). CDR3 DNA sequence: TGTGCCAGCAGCTTTTCCCGGGACAGGGGGCAAGAGACCCAGTACTTC. Its protein is CASSFSRDRGQETQYF.

As for this clone: This specimen includes other DNA sequences encoding the same CDR3. The V call is TRBV11-2, the J call TRBJ2-7; maybe TRBD1 (5 bases). Trimming stripped 3 bases from V and 4 bases from J, with 13 bases between. The CDR3 runs 14 residues. Germline V gene sequence: CDR1 SGHAT, CDR2 FQNNGV. The CDR3 DNA reads as TGTGCCAGCAGCTTGGGGCAGGGAATTTACGAGCAGTACTTC. Protein product: CASSLGQGIYEQYF.

The rearrangement uses TRBV10-3 and TRBJ2-5, with D perhaps TRBD2 (6 bases). The CDR3 has 15 amino acids. The germline V gene encodes CDR1 ENHRY and CDR2 SYGVKD. V was trimmed by 3 bases and J by 3 bases, leaving 14 bases between them. The CDR3 sequence: CAISDPTSSKETQYF. Here the CDR3 DNA reads TGTGCCATCAGTGACCCCACTAGCAGCAAAGAGACCCAGTACTTC.

The chain has TRBV29-1 and TRBJ2-4, with D perhaps matching TRBD1 (6 bases). CDR3 size: 13 residues. V lost 0 bases and J 7 bases, leaving 10 bases between the germline ends. Germline CDR1 SQVTM, CDR2 ANQGSEA. CDR3 sequence (DNA): TGCAGCGTTGAAGAGTCAGGGGCGAACATTCAGTACTTC. The encoded protein is CSVEESGANIQYF.

V is TRBV21-1 and J is TRBJ1-5; the table assigns TRBD1, which was not confirmed against the DNA. TRBV21-1 is a listed pseudogene. The length of the CDR3 is 16 residues. The CDR3 region is CASSKARQQSNQPQHF. In DNA, the CDR3 is TGTGCCAGCAGCAAAGCACGGCAACAGAGCAATCAGCCCCAGCATTTT.

The rearrangement links TRBV28 to TRBJ2-2; D gene unclear. Trimming removed 11 bases at V and 0 bases at J, with 13 bases between. The length of the CDR3 is 14 residues. CDR1 is MDHEN and CDR2 is SYDVKM in the germline V gene. Here the CDR3 reads CAGRTTANTGELFF. The CDR3 DNA sequence: TGTGCCGGGCGGACCACCGCGAACACCGGGGAGCTGTTTTTT.

This clone has a single count. The V and J genes are TRBV7-2 and TRBJ1-2, with TRBD1 matching over 8 bases. The CDR3 extends over 13 amino acids. In germline, CDR1 is SGHTA, CDR2 FQGNSA. V lost 5 bases, J lost 13 bases, and 12 bases stayed unmatched. Here the CDR3 DNA reads TGTGCCAGCAGCCGTGTCAGGGACAGGTTTTTCACCTTC. This encodes CASSRVRDRFFTF. The entire variable domain, with the rest obtained from reference TRBV7-2 and TRBJ1-2, is as follows: GAGVSQSPSNKVTEKGKDVELRCDPISGHTALYWYRQSLGQGLEFLIYFQGNSAPDKSGLPSDRFSAERTGGSVSTLTIQRTQQEDSAVYLCASSRVRDRFFTFGSGTRLTVV.

This clone was seen a handful of times. The chain links TRBV9 to TRBJ2-1; TRBD2 agrees at 8 bases. CDR1 and CDR2 from the germline V gene are SGDLS and YYNGEE. V trimming: 5 bases; J trimming: 4 bases; junction bases outside the gene matches: 11. The CDR3 has 16 residues. Here the CDR3 DNA reads TGTGCCAGCAGATCTTCAAGGACTAGCACGTACAATGAGCAGTTCTTC. It codes for CASRSSRTSTYNEQFF. Looking up the rest from reference TRBV9 and TRBJ2-1 gives the full variable domain: DSGVTQTPKHLITATGQRVTLRCSPRSGDLSVYWYQQSLDQGLQFLIQYYNGEERAKGNILERFSAQQFPDLHSELNLSSLELGDSALYFCASRSSRTSTYNEQFFGPGTRLTVL.

The count of this clone is one. The chain has TRBV27 and TRBJ2-7; D may be TRBD2 (7 bases). The germline CDR1 and CDR2 sequences are MNHEY and SMNVEV (reference sequence). Between the trimmed V and J ends, which lost 7 bases and 1 base, there was a span of 17 bases. This CDR3 is 15 amino acids long. The CDR3 DNA sequence: TGTGCCAGCACCGAGAGACGGGGGGCTTCCTACGAGCAGTACTTC. Its translation: CASTERRGASYEQYF.

This chain joins TRBV2 and TRBJ1-4, with a tentative D call TRBD1 (6 bases). Germline V gene lookup returns CDR1 SNHLY and CDR2 FYNNEI. The CDR3 has 15 residues. V was pared by 0 bases and J by 10 bases, with 15 bases between. CDR3 sequence: CASSEAGGRMGKLFF. The CDR3 DNA sequence: TGTGCCAGCAGTGAAGCTGGGGGCCGGATGGGAAAACTGTTTTTT.

This clone was picked up one time. The rearrangement joins TRBV4-1 to TRBJ2-4, with TRBD1 matching 8 bases. Germline trimming cut 4 bases from V and 7 bases from J; bases unmatched to any gene: 6. This CDR3 has 14 amino acids. Germline CDR1 and CDR2: MGHRA and YSYEKL. The CDR3 loop is CASSRPTGENIQYF. The CDR3, as DNA: TGCGCCAGCAGCCGACCGACAGGGGAGAACATTCAGTACTTC.

For this clone: The identical CDR3 is also encoded by other nucleotide sequences in the sample. CDR3 residues: CASSLVSYEQYF. CDR3 sequence (DNA): TGTGCCAGCAGCCTGGTCTCCTACGAGCAGTACTTC. This chain links TRBV7-2 with TRBJ2-7; no clear D gene. Germline assignment: CDR1 SGHTA and CDR2 FQGNSA. V lost 5 bases and J lost 0, with 5 bases in between. CDR3 size: 12 residues.

The gene calls are TRBV19 and TRBJ1-2, with 8 bases identical to TRBD1. The CDR3 sequence is 15 residues long. Looked up from germline, CDR1 is LNHDA and CDR2 is SQIVND (reference sequence). V was pared by 5 bases and J by 5 bases, with 10 bases of the junction left unmatched. This CDR3 is CASSQGQGMNYGYTF. DNA of the CDR3: TGTGCCAGTAGTCAAGGACAGGGTATGAATTATGGCTACACCTTC.

V is TRBV2 and J is TRBJ2-3, with D hard to call. The CDR3 is 12 residues long. Germline V gene sequence: CDR1 SNHLY, CDR2 FYNNEI. V lost 6 bases and J lost 4, with 8 bases in between. The CDR3 loop reads CASRLIADTQYF. In DNA, the CDR3 is TGTGCCAGCAGGCTGATAGCAGATACGCAGTATTTT.

In this sample, this clone turned up a few times. J is TRBJ1-1 and V is TRBV30; possibly TRBD1 for D (5 bases). CDR1 and CDR2 (germline): GTSNPN, SVGIG (reference sequence). With 7 bases removed from V and 6 bases from J, the gap between germline ends came to 12 bases. The CDR3 has 11 amino acids. The CDR3 loop is CASTGFPEAFF. CDR3 nucleotides: TGTGCCTCAACAGGCTTTCCTGAAGCTTTCTTT. The complete variable domain, with remaining parts taken from reference TRBV30 and TRBJ1-1, reads SQTIHQWPATLVQPVGSPLSLECTVEGTSNPNLYWYRQAAGRGLQLLFYSVGIGQISSEVPQNLSASRPQDRQFILSSKKLLLSDSGFYLCASTGFPEAFFGQGTRLTVV.